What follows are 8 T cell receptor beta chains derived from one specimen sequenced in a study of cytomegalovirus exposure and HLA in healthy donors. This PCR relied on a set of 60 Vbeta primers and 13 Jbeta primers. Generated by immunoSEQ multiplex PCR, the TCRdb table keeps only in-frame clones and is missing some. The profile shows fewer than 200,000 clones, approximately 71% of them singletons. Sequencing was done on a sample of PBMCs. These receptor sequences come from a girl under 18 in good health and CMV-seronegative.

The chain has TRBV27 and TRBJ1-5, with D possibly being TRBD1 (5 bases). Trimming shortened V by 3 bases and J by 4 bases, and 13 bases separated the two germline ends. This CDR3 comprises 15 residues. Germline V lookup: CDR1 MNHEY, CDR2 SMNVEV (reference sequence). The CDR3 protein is CASSFGGKVNQPQHF. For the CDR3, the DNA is TGTGCCAGCAGTTTCGGGGGTAAGGTAAATCAGCCCCAGCATTTT.

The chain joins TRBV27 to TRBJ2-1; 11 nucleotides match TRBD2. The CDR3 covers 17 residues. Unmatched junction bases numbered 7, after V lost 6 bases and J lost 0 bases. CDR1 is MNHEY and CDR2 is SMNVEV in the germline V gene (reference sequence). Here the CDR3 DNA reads TGTGCCAGCAGCACAACTAGCGGGGGTCCCTCCTACAATGAGCAGTTCTTC. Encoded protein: CASSTTSGGPSYNEQFF.

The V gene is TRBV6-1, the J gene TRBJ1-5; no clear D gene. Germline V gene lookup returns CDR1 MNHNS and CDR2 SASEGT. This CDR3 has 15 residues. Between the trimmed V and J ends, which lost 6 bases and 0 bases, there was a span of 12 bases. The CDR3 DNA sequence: TGTGCCAGCAGCCCCGGGTCCCTTAGCAATCAGCCCCAGCATTTT. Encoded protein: CASSPGSLSNQPQHF.

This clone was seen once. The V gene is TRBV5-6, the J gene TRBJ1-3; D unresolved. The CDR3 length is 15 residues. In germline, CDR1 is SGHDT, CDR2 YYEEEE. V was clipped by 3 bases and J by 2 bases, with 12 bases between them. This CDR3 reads CASSWSRIAGNTIYF. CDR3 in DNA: TGTGCCAGCAGCTGGAGCCGAATTGCTGGAAACACCATATATTTT.

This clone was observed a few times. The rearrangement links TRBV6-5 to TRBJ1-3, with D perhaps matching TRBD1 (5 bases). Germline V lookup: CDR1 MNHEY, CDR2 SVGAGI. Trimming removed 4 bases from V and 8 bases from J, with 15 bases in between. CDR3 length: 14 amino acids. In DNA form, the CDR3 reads TGTGCCAGCAGTTCCCGTCGGGGGATTGACACCATATATTTT. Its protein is CASSSRRGIDTIYF.

CDR3 DNA sequence: TGTGCCTGGAGTCCTCCCGGGACAGGTTTCACAGATACGCAGTATTTT. Its protein product is CAWSPPGTGFTDTQYF. J is TRBJ2-3 and V is TRBV30; the match to TRBD1 covers 8 bases. Unmatched junction bases numbered 9, after V lost 2 bases and J lost 2 bases. Germline V CDR1 and CDR2: GTSNPN, SVGIG (reference sequence). CDR3 length: 16 residues. Drawing the rest from reference TRBV30 and TRBJ2-3, the complete variable domain is SQTIHQWPATLVQPVGSPLSLECTVEGTSNPNLYWYRQAAGRGLQLLFYSVGIGQISSEVPQNLSASRPQDRQFILSSKKLLLSDSGFYLCAWSPPGTGFTDTQYFGPGTRLTVL.

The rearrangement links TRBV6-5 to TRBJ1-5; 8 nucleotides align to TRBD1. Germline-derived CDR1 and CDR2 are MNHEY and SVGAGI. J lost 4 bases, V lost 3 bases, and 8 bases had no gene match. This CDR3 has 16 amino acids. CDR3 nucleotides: TGTGCCAGCAGTTATTTCTCAGGGGGCTCGAATCAGCCCCAGCATTTT. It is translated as CASSYFSGGSNQPQHF.

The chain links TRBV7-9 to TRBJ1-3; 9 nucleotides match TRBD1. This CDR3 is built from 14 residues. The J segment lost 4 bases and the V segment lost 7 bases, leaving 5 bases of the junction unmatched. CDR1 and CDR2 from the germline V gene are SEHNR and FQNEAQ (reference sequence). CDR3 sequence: CASNKQGAGNTIYF. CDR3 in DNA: TGTGCCAGCAACAAACAGGGGGCCGGAAACACCATATATTTT.